This note documents a single TCR beta chain sequence. What it binds is unknown. The time point denotes: baseline pretreatment blood. Documented treatment: 15 Gy SBRT to primary tumor, nephrectomy 4 weeks later. After SBRT, blood was collected at 2 and 4 weeks, plus baseline. The patient's renal cell carcinoma had clear cell pathology. The record originates from a study of radiation and T cells in renal cell carcinoma. Findings and limits, study-wide: Baseline intratumoral clonotype presence is unknown without pretreatment biopsies. From baseline, blood top tumor clonotypes peaked at 2 weeks post-radiation.

Germline V gene sequence: CDR1 SGHVS, CDR2 FQNEAQ. The CDR3 totals 15 residues. J was trimmed by 3 bases and V by 2 bases; bases with no gene match: 7. The table came from immunoSEQ multiplex PCR; TCRdb's copy has only in-frame clones and leaves some out. The sample records some 150,000 clones, over 75% being singletons. Sequenced material: blood, taken from a patient whose treatment included radiotherapy and nephrectomy. The gene calls are TRBV7-8 and TRBJ2-7, with 7 bases lining up with TRBD2. This clonotype was obtained from a woman aged 45 to 65 with renal cell carcinoma. The CDR3 sequence: CASSLMKGTNYEQYF. In DNA form, the CDR3 reads TGTGCCAGCAGCTTAATGAAAGGGACTAACTACGAGCAGTACTTC.